Given below is one T cell receptor beta chain in context. The antigen remains undetermined. 60 Vbeta and 13 Jbeta primers were used in PCR. The table came from immunoSEQ multiplex PCR; TCRdb's copy has only in-frame clones and leaves some out. The table shows 120,000 or so clones, with 83% occurring only once. The data derive from a study of cytomegalovirus exposure and HLA in healthy donors. In the study overall: A prior study identified 100 million to 130 million unique TCR beta sequences from around 180 million T cells. The study's findings and limits: Presence/absence comparisons presumed near-even sequencing depth among donors. Analysis performed later showed TCR beta chains linked to HLA being more clonally expanded than equally common others. Per a prior analysis, the majority of TCR beta V segments were productive roughly 90% or roughly 30% of the time.

The TCR comes from a woman aged 40 to 55 in good health and CMV-seropositive. Input material: PBMCs.

The CDR3 reads CASSLTSGRYEQYF. The CDR3 nucleotides read TGCGCCAGCAGCTTGACTAGCGGGAGGTACGAGCAGTACTTC. The chain is built from TRBV5-1 and TRBJ2-7; TRBD2 matches 12 bases. V was clipped by 1 base and J by 4 bases; unmatched bases: 0. Germline CDR1 is SGHRS and CDR2 is YFSETQ. This CDR3 has 14 residues.